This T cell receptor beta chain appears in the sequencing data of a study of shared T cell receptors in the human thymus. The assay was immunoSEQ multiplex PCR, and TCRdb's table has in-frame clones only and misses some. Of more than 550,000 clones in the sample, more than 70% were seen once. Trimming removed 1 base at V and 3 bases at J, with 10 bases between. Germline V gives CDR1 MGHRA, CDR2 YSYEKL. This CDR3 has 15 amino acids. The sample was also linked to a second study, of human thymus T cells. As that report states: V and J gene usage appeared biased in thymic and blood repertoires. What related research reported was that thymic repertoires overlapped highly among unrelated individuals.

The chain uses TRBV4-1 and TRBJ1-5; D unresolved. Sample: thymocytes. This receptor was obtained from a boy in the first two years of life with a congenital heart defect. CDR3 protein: CASSQGAVLNQPQHF. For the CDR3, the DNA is TGCGCCAGCAGCCAAGGAGCGGTCCTCAATCAGCCCCAGCATTTT.